Listed below are T cell receptor beta chains from one sample, sequenced in a study of blood T cell repertoires in COVID-19. Clones were sequenced by immunoSEQ multiplex PCR, and TCRdb holds only the in-frame ones, with some missing. The data show around 450,000 clones, roughly 87% seen once. Sequenced material: PBMCs or T cells enriched from blood (not recorded which). These receptors originate from a woman under 30 with acute COVID-19. Both conserved end residues are part of each CDR3. The D gene is left open where the match is weak. Clone size appears in some rows only: once, few, many, or a class for an expanded clone.

size	V	D	J	DNA	CDR3
NA	TRBV11-2	TRBD2	TRBJ2-1	TGTGCCAGCAGCTTTGGGGCTAGCGGCCCGGCTGAGCAGTTCTTC	CASSFGASGPAEQFF
NA	TRBV7-6	TRBD2	TRBJ2-3	TGTGCCAGCAGCTTAAGCCTAGCGGGATATTCGGTTAAGGGATATTTT	CASSLSLAGYSVKGYF
NA	TRBV15	TRBD1	TRBJ1-5	TGTGCCACCAGCAGAGACCCGGGACAGGTCGATCAGCCCCAGCATTTT	CATSRDPGQVDQPQHF
few	TRBV4-3	TRBD2	TRBJ2-3	TGCGCCAGCAGCCAAATGGCGGGAGACACAGATACGCAGTATTTT	CASSQMAGDTDTQYF
NA	TRBV28	NA	TRBJ1-1	TGTGCCAGCAGTTTCCCCGAACAGGGAACTGAAGCTTTCTTT	CASSFPEQGTEAFF
NA	TRBV27	NA	TRBJ2-7	TGTGCCAGCAGTTTCTCCACAGGGAACGAGCAGTACTTC	CASSFSTGNEQYF
NA	TRBV11-3	TRBD2	TRBJ2-7	TGTGCCAGCAGCTCCCCCGGAGCGGGGAGCTCCTACGAGCAGTACTTC	CASSSPGAGSSYEQYF
once	TRBV19	NA	TRBJ2-4	TGTGCCACAGAAACAGGGTCCAAAAACATTCAGTACTTC	CATETGSKNIQYF
NA	TRBV7-8	TRBD2	TRBJ2-5	TGTGCCAGCAGCTTAGGTTCAGCGGGAGCCCGAGAGACCCAGTACTTC	CASSLGSAGARETQYF
NA	TRBV7-9	TRBD1	TRBJ1-2	TGTGCCAGCAGTCTAGGACAGGGTAGTGGCTACACCTTC	CASSLGQGSGYTF
NA	TRBV28	NA	TRBJ1-1	TGTGCCAGCAGTTTATATAGCGCTGAAGCTTTCTTT	CASSLYSAEAFF
NA	TRBV12-3/TRBV12-4	NA	TRBJ2-7	TGTGCCAGCAGTTTCGTCGGGTACGAGCAGTACTTC	CASSFVGYEQYF
NA	TRBV19	NA	TRBJ1-3	TGTGCCAGTAGTCCCAGGGGCCAAGGAAACACCATATATTTT	CASSPRGQGNTIYF
NA	TRBV19	NA	TRBJ1-2	TGTGCCAGTAGTCCCAGGGTCAACTATGGCTACACCTTC	CASSPRVNYGYTF
NA	TRBV3-1/TRBV3-2	NA	TRBJ1-5	TGTGCCAGCAGCCTAAGTGCCAGGCAGCCCCAGCATTTT	CASSLSARQPQHF
NA	TRBV9	TRBD2	TRBJ2-1	TGTGCCAGCAGCGTACTAGCGGGGGATGGCAATGAGCAGTTCTTC	CASSVLAGDGNEQFF
NA	TRBV30	TRBD1	TRBJ1-2	TGTGCCTGGAACTTGGGCCAGGGGGCAGCCACTAACTATGGCTACACCTTC	CAWNLGQGAATNYGYTF
few	TRBV5-6	NA	TRBJ1-5	TGTGCCAGCAGCTTGAGAGATTATAGCAATCAGCCCCAGCATTTT	CASSLRDYSNQPQHF
NA	TRBV28	NA	TRBJ2-3	TGTGCCAGCAGTTTCGTCCGGGACTGGGTGACAGATACGCAGTATTTT	CASSFVRDWVTDTQYF
NA	TRBV14	TRBD1	TRBJ2-7	TGTGCCAGCAGCTTGCGACCCGGGACAGGGAACTACGAGCAGTACTTC	CASSLRPGTGNYEQYF